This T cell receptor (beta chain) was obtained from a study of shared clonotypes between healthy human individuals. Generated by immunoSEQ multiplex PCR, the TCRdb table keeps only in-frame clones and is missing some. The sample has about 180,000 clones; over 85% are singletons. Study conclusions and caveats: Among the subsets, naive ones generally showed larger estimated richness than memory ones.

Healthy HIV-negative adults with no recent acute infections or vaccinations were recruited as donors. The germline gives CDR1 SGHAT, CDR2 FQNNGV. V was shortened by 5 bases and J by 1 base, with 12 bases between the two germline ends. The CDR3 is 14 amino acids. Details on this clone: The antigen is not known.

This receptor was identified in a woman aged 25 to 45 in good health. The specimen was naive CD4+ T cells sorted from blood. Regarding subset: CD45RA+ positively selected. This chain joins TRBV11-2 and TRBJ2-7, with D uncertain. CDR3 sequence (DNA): TGTGCCAGCAGCCCACCCGACGGATCCTACGAGCAGTACTTC. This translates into CASSPPDGSYEQYF.